Only a few counts were recorded for the clone carrying this T cell receptor (beta chain). What it binds is unknown. The PCR contained 60 Vbeta and 13 Jbeta primers. This table comes from immunoSEQ multiplex PCR, and its TCRdb copy is limited to in-frame clones, with some not included. The data show more than 130,000 clones, 70% to 80% seen once. V trimming: 5 bases; J trimming: 4 bases; junction bases outside the gene matches: 16. The CDR3 is 17 amino acids. Germline assignment: CDR1 MDHEN and CDR2 SYDVKM. The data derive from a study of cytomegalovirus exposure and HLA in healthy donors. Study-wide results and caveats: TCR beta chains numbering under 200 were designated cytomegalovirus-associated. In vitro experiments confirmed that three CMV-associated chains were specific for CMV antigens. Later analysis identified several of the most significant clusters that appeared linked to common viral pathogens. Beyond CMV serostatus, there was no information to go on about immune exposure.

The sequenced sample consisted of PBMCs. The TCR originated in a male donor in good health and CMV-seronegative. The genes are TRBV28 and TRBJ2-7; 8 bases match TRBD1. The CDR3: CASSTDLTGGRAYEQYF. The CDR3 DNA reads TGTGCCAGCAGTACCGACCTCACAGGGGGGCGAGCGTACGAGCAGTACTTC.